This T cell receptor beta chain was captured by sequencing in a study of blood T cell repertoires in COVID-19. In the study overall: Researchers got acute and convalescent COVID-19 samples from the United States, Italy and Spain.

Authors' methods: Amplification of reference gene primers provided the estimated nucleated cell counts. Clones were sequenced by immunoSEQ multiplex PCR, and TCRdb holds only the in-frame ones, with some missing. From that table come the V and J calls and clone size; the DNA was used to work out D and trimming. The sample yields some 70,000 clones, around 87% seen once. The CDR3 runs to 15 residues. CDR1 is MNHEY, CDR2 SVGAGI, per germline. In regard to this clone: The junction and the germline gene differ at one end; a read error may be behind it.

Input material: peripheral blood. The V call is TRBV6-5, the J call TRBJ1-3; D unresolved. The clonotype comes from a man in his forties or fifties with active COVID-19. For the CDR3, the DNA is TGTGCCGGCAGTTACTCGAGAGGCTCTGGAAACACCATATATTTT. It encodes CAGSYSRGSGNTIYF.